This T cell receptor (beta chain) was identified in a study of blood T cells in healthy people across ages. For the second PCR, which ran for 7 to 11 cycles, a sample-barcoded 5' primer and a J-beta primer mix were used. The template-switch adaptor, which had 12 random nucleotides, put a tag on each cDNA molecule. TCRdb ran MiXCR on the 5' RACE reads and lists one entry per CDR3 protein. The sample comprises about 1.4 million distinct CDR3 sequences, almost 60% of which are singletons, and 6.5% to 8% rests with the top ten. The TCR was taken from a man aged 18 to 35 in good health. The sequenced sample was blood.

The CDR3 protein is CASSHGSSDEQFF. CDR3 sequence (DNA): TGCGCCAGCAGCCACGGCAGCAGCGATGAGCAGTTCTTC. The chain recombines TRBV4-1 with TRBJ2-1; D not resolved. V was shortened by 3 bases and J by 8 bases, with 11 bases between the two germline ends. Germline CDR1 reads MGHRA; CDR2 reads YSYEKL. This CDR3 contains 13 residues.